Below, 6 T cell receptor beta chains from the same sample are listed, as sequenced in a study of cytomegalovirus exposure and HLA in healthy donors. Researchers ran the PCR with 60 Vbeta and 13 Jbeta primers. Profiled with immunoSEQ multiplex PCR; TCRdb holds only in-frame clones, not every one. The table records some 80,000 clones, 62% of them present only once. The sample taken for sequencing was PBMCs. These receptors were collected from a male donor in good health and CMV-seropositive.

V usage is TRBV4-2 and J usage is TRBJ2-7, with D tentatively TRBD2 (6 bases). V was pared by 3 bases and J by 1 base, with 16 bases between. The germline V gene has CDR1 LGHNA and CDR2 YNFKEQ. There are 16 residues in the CDR3. CDR3 amino acids: CASSHHGAGGSYEQYF. CDR3 in DNA: TGTGCCAGCAGCCATCACGGAGCGGGTGGTTCCTACGAGCAGTACTTC.

The rearrangement links TRBV5-4 to TRBJ1-1; D gene ambiguous. Trimming stripped 2 bases from V and 0 bases from J, with 8 bases between. The CDR3 contains 14 residues. The V gene's germline CDR1 is SGHNT and CDR2 YYREEE (reference sequence). CDR3 region: CASSFPSLNTEAFF. The CDR3 nucleotides read TGTGCCAGCAGCTTTCCCTCTCTGAACACTGAAGCTTTCTTT.

The genes are TRBV6-4 and TRBJ2-3, with D perhaps matching TRBD1 (5 bases). V lost 4 bases and J lost 4, with 12 bases in between. Germline loops: CDR1 MRHNA, CDR2 SNTAGT. The CDR3 covers 14 residues. CDR3 DNA sequence: TGTGCCAGCAGTGCGGGCAGGGTCGCAGATACGCAGTATTTT. Protein: CASSAGRVADTQYF.

The chain is built from TRBV21-1 and TRBJ2-1; the DNA was not compared with TRBD2, the D call given in the table. TRBV21-1 is a pseudogene. This CDR3 spans 16 amino acids. In DNA form, the CDR3 reads TGTGCCAGCAGCAGGACGGCGGGAGGCTCCTACAATGAGCAGTTCTTC. Translation: CASSRTAGGSYNEQFF.

This chain uses TRBV29-1 with TRBJ1-1; 8 nucleotides agree with TRBD1. Germline loops: CDR1 SQVTM, CDR2 ANQGSEA. V lost 3 bases, J lost 0 bases, and 3 bases stayed unmatched. The CDR3 consists of 14 residues. The CDR3 region is CSVDPQGVNTEAFF. CDR3 DNA sequence: TGCAGCGTTGACCCACAGGGGGTGAACACTGAAGCTTTCTTT.

This clone was seen once. J is TRBJ2-7 and V is TRBV11-2; D call uncertain. The CDR3 extends over 12 amino acids. The V end was cut by 4 bases, the J end by 0 bases, with 4 bases between. Germline V gene sequence: CDR1 SGHAT, CDR2 FQNNGV. As DNA, the CDR3 is TGTGCCAGCAGCTCAGTCTCCTACGAGCAGTACTTC. This encodes CASSSVSYEQYF.